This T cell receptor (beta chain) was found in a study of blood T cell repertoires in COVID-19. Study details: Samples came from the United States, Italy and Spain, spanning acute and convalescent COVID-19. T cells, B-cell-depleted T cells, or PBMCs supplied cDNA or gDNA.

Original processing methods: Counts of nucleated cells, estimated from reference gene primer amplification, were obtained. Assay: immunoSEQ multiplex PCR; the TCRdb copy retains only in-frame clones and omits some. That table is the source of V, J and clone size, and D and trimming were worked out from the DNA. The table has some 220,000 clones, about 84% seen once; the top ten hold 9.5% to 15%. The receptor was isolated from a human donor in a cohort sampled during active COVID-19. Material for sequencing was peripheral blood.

The CDR3 here is CASSKERLAGGDTQYF. CDR3 DNA: TGTGCCAGCAGCAAAGAGCGTCTAGCGGGGGGGGATACGCAGTATTTT. V is TRBV21-1 and J is TRBJ2-3; TRBD2 was called by the table and not checked on the DNA. TRBV21-1 is a pseudogene segment. This CDR3 region has 16 residues.